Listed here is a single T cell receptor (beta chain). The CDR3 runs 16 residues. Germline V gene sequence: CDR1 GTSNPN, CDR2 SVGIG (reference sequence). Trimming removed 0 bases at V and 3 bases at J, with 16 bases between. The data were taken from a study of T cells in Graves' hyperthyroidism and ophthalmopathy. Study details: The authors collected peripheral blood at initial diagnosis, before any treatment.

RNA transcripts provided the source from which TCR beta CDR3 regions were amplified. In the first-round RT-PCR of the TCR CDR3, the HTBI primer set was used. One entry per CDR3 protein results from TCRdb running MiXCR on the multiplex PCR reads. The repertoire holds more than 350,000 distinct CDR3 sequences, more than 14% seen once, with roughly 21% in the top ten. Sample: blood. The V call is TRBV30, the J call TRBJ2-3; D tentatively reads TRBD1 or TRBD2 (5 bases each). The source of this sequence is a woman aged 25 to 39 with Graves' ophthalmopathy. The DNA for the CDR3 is TGTGCCTGGAGTGTACCCCCCGGGGCAGGGACAGATACGCAGTATTTT. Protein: CAWSVPPGAGTDTQYF.